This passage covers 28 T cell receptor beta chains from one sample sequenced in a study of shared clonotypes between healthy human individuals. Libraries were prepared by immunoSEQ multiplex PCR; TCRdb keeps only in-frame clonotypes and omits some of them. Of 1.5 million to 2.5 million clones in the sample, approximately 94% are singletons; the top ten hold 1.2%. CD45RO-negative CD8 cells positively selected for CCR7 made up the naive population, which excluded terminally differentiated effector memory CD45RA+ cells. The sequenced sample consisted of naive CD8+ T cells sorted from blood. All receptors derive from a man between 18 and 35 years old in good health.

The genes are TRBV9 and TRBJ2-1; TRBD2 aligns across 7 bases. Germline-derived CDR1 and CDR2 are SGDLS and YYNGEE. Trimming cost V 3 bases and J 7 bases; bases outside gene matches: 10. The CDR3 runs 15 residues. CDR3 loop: CASSASGRVGNEQFF. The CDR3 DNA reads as TGTGCCAGCAGCGCTAGCGGTCGGGTGGGTAATGAGCAGTTCTTC. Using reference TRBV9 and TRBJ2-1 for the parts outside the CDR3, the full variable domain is DSGVTQTPKHLITATGQRVTLRCSPRSGDLSVYWYQQSLDQGLQFLIQYYNGEERAKGNILERFSAQQFPDLHSELNLSSLELGDSALYFCASSASGRVGNEQFFGPGTRLTVL.

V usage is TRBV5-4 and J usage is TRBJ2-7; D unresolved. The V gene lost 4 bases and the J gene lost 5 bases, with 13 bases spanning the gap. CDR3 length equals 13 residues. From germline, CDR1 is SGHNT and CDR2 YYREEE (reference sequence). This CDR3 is CASSPQTSDEQYF. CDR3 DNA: TGTGCCAGCAGCCCTCAGACGAGCGACGAGCAGTACTTC.

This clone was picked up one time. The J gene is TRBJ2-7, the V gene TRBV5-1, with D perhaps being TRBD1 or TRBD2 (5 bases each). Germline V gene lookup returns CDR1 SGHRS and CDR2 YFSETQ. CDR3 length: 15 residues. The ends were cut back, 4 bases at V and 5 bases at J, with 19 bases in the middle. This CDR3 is CASSPGLNDGDEQYF. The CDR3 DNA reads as TGCGCCAGCAGCCCGGGGCTCAACGACGGAGACGAGCAGTACTTC.

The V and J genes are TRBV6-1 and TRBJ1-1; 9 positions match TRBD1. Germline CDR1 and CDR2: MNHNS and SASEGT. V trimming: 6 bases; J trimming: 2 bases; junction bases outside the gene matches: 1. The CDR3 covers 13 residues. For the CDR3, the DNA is TGTGCCAGCAGGGACAGGGGTAACACTGAAGCTTTCTTT. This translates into CASRDRGNTEAFF.

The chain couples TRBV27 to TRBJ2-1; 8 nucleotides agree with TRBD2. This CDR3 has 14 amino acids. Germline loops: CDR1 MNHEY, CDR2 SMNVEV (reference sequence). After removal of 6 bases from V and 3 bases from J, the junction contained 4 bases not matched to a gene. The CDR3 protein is CASSGRAVYNEQFF. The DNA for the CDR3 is TGTGCCAGCAGCGGGAGGGCGGTCTACAATGAGCAGTTCTTC.

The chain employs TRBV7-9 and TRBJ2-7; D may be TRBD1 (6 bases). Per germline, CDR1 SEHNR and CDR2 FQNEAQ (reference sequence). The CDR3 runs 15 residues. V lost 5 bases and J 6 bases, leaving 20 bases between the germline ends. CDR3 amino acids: CASSGTGPVGSEQYF. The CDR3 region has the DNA TGTGCCAGCAGCGGTACAGGGCCGGTGGGGAGCGAGCAGTACTTC.

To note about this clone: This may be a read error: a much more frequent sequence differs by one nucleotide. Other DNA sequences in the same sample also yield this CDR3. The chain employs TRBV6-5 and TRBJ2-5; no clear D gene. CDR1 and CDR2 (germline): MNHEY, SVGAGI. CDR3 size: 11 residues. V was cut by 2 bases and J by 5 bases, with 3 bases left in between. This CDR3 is CASSYAETQYF. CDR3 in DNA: TGTGCCAGCAGTTACGCGGAGACCCAGTACTTC.

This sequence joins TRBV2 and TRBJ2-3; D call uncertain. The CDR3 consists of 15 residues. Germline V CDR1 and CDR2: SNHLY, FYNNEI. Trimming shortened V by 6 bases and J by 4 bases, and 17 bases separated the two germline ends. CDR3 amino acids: CASRGIIDGPDTQYF. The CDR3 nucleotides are TGTGCCAGCAGAGGCATCATAGACGGTCCAGATACGCAGTATTTT.

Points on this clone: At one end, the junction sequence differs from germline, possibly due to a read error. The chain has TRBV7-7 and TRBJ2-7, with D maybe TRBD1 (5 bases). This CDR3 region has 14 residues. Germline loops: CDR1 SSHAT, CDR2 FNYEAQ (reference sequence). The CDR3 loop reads CASSLLGQGDEQYF. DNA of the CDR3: TGTGCTAGCAGCTTATTAGGTCAGGGTGACGAGCAGTACTTC.

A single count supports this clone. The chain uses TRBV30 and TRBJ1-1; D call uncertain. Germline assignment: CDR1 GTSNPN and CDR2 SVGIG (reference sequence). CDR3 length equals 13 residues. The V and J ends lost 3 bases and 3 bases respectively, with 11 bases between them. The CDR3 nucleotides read TGTGCCTGGAGCCGCCCAGTGGACACTGAAGCTTTCTTT. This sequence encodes CAWSRPVDTEAFF. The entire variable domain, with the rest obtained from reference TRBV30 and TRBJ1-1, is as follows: SQTIHQWPATLVQPVGSPLSLECTVEGTSNPNLYWYRQAAGRGLQLLFYSVGIGQISSEVPQNLSASRPQDRQFILSSKKLLLSDSGFYLCAWSRPVDTEAFFGQGTRLTVV.

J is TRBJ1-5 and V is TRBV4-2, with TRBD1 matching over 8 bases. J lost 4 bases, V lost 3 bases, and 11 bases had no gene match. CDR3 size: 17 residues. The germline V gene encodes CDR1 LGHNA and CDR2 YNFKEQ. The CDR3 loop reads CASSHRPGQANNQPQHF. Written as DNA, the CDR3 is TGTGCCAGCAGCCATAGACCGGGACAGGCAAATAATCAGCCCCAGCATTTT.

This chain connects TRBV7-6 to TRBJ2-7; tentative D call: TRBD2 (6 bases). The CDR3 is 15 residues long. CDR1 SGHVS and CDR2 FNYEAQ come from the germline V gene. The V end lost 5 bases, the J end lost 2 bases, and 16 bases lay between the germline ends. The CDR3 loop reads CASSPRDSIPYEQYF. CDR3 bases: TGTGCCAGCAGCCCCCGGGACTCTATACCCTACGAGCAGTACTTC.

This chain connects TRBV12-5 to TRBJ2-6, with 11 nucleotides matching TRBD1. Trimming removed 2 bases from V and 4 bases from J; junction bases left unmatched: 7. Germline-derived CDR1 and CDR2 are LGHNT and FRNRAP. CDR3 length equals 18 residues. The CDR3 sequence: CASGLMDRGLSGANVLTF. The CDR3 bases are TGTGCTAGTGGTTTGATGGACAGGGGGCTCTCAGGGGCCAACGTCCTGACTTTC.

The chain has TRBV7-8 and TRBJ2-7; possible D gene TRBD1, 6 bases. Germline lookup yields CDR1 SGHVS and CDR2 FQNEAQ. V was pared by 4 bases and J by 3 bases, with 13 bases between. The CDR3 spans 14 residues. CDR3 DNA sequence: TGTGCCAGCAGCTCCCTATCGGGACACTACGAGCAGTACTTC. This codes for CASSSLSGHYEQYF.

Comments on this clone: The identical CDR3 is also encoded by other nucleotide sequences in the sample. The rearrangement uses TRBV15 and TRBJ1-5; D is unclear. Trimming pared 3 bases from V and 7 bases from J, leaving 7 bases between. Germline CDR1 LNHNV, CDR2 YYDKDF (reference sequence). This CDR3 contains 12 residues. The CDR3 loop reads CATSRVNQPQHF. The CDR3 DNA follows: TGTGCCACCAGCAGGGTAAACCAGCCCCAGCATTTT. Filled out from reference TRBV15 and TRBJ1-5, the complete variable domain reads DAMVIQNPRYQVTQFGKPVTLSCSQTLNHNVMYWYQQKSSQAPKLLFHYYDKDFNNEADTPDNFQSRRPNTSFCFLDIRSPGLGDTAMYLCATSRVNQPQHFGDGTRLSIL.

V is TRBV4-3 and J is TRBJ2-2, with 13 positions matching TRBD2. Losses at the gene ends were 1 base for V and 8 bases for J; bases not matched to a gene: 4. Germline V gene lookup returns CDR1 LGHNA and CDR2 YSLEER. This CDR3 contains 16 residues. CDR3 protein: CASSQGLAGGLGELFF. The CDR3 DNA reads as TGCGCCAGCAGCCAAGGACTAGCGGGAGGCTTAGGGGAGCTGTTTTTT.

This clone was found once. The CDR3 sequence is CASSPFQGQTTEAFF. The CDR3, as DNA: TGCGCCAGCAGCCCGTTTCAGGGGCAGACCACTGAAGCTTTCTTT. The rearrangement links TRBV5-1 to TRBJ1-1, with D perhaps TRBD1 (6 bases). The germline gives CDR1 SGHRS, CDR2 YFSETQ. V was clipped by 4 bases and J by 4 bases, with 17 bases between them. CDR3 length equals 15 residues.

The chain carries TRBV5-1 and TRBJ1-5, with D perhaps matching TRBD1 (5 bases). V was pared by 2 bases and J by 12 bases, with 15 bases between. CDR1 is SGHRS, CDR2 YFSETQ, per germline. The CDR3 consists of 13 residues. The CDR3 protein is CASSLLQGSDQHF. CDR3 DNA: TGCGCCAGCAGCTTACTTCAGGGATCCGACCAGCATTTT.

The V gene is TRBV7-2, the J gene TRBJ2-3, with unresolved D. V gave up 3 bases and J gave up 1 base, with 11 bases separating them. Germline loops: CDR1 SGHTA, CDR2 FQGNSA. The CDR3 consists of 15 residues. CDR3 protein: CASSLGSIGTDTQYF. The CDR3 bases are TGTGCCAGCAGCTTGGGTAGCATAGGCACAGATACGCAGTATTTT.

CDR3 DNA sequence: TGTGCCAGCAGTTGGTCGGGGGCCGAGCAGTACTTC. Its translation: CASSWSGAEQYF. The chain joins TRBV7-2 to TRBJ2-7; possibly TRBD1 or TRBD2 for D (6 bases each). V dropped 6 bases and J dropped 6 bases, with 12 bases sitting between them. The CDR3 is made up of 12 amino acids. Germline CDR1 and CDR2: SGHTA and FQGNSA.

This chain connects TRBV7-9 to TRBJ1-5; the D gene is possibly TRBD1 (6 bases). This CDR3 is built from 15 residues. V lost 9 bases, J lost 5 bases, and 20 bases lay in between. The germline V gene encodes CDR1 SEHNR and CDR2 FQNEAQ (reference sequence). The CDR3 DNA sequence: TGTGCCAGATACCCAAATTCGACAGGCTATCAGCCCCAGCATTTT. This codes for CARYPNSTGYQPQHF.

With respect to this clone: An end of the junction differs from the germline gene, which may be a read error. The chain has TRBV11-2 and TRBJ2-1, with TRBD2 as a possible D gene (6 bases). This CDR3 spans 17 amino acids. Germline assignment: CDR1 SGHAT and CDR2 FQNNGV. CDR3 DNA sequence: TGTGCCAGCAGTTTAGAGATTTACGGGAGCTACGGGGATGAGCAGTTCTTC. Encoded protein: CASSLEIYGSYGDEQFF.

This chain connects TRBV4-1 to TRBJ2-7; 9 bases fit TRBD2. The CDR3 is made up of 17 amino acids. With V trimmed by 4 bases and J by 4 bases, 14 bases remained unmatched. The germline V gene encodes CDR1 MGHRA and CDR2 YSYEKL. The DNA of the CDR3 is TGCGCCAGCAGCCGAGCCTACACCGGACTAGCGTCGTACGAGCAGTACTTC. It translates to CASSRAYTGLASYEQYF.

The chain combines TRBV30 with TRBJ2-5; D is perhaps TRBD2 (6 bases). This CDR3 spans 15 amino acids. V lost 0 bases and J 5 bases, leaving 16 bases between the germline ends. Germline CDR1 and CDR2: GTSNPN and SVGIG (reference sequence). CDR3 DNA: TGTGCCTGGAGTGTAGGTGCTAGCGTCGGGGAGACCCAGTACTTC. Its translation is CAWSVGASVGETQYF.

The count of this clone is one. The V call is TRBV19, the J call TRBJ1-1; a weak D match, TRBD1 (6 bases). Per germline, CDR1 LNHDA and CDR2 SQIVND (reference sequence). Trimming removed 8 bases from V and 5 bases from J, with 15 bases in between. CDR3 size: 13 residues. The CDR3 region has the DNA TGTGCCAGTGGACACAGGGCCCGAACTGAAGCTTTCTTT. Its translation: CASGHRARTEAFF.

The CDR3: CASVDVYGYTF. The CDR3 DNA reads as TGTGCCAGCGTAGATGTTTATGGCTACACCTTC. The gene calls are TRBV2 and TRBJ1-2, with no clear D. There are 11 residues in the CDR3. CDR1 SNHLY and CDR2 FYNNEI come from the germline V gene. V lost 8 bases and J lost 5, with 9 bases in between.

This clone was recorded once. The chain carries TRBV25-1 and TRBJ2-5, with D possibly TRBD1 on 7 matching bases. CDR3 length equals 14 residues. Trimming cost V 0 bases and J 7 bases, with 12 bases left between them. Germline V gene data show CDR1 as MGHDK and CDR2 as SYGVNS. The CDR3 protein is CASSEYLQGGTQYF. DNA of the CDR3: TGTGCCAGCAGTGAATACCTCCAGGGGGGGACCCAGTACTTC.

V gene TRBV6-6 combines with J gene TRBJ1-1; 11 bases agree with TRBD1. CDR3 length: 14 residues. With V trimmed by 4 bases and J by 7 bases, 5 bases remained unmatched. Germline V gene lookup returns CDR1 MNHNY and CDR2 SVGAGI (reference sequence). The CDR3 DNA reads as TGTGCCAGCAGTTTGGGACAGGGGGAGGGTGAAGCTTTCTTT. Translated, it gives CASSLGQGEGEAFF.